This T cell receptor beta chain was captured in a study of T cells in localized non-small cell lung cancer (dated by TCRdb to the early 2020s). For the wider study: T cell repertoires of 236 early-stage NSCLC patients were analyzed, with tumors being compared against uninvolved tumor-adjacent lungs. The cohort was made up of around 250 treatment-naive NSCLC patients whose localized lung tumors had been resected. Of the NSCLC patients, around 140 were male and around 99 were female, and the mean age was approximately 64 years. Study-wide conclusions, independent of this receptor: Multi-region tumor sequencing was not performed, so intratumor heterogeneity could not be excluded. Since the design was exploratory, TCR variables were selected using unadjusted p-values with no false-discovery rate correction. Uninvolved tumor-adjacent lung showed the highest T cell clonality, higher than tumor, which suggests more focused antigenic responses in the adjacent lung. Higher blood T cell density associated with longer overall survival, while higher adjacent-lung clonality associated with shorter survival. A median of around 60 of the top 100 tumor clones turned up in the paired uninvolved adjacent lung, and 25 to 35 of those clones also ranked among the top 100 of that same adjacent lung.

At diagnosis, tumor, uninvolved tumor-adjacent lung and peripheral blood were collected and then preserved as a mix of FFPE and fresh-frozen material. Blood samples were analyzed as peripheral blood mononuclear cells for TCR repertoire profiling. Of note for this clone: There is no known antigen for this receptor. Per-nucleotide qualities are absent, and no much larger clonotype sits a single base away.

The immunoSEQ Assay was used to sequence TCR beta CDR3 regions from DNA. The original pipeline was this. To compute T cell density, TCR beta template counts were normalized to usable DNA, which was estimated by amplifying housekeeping genes. Richness was estimated with the preseqR package, extrapolating to 400,000 templates for PBMC samples and 120,000 templates for tissue samples. Clonality was defined by subtracting Pielou's evenness from one. Differential abundance testing on productive amino-acid clonotypes, with a minimum total count of 5 and an alpha of 0.1, was used to identify tissue-enriched TCRs. The Jaccard Index and the Morisita Overlap Index were used to measure how much the repertoires overlapped between compartments. TCR beta CDR3s were clustered by GLIPH together with public tetramer-defined viral CDR3s, and at least three viral sequences plus V-gene enrichment were required for viral motifs. Not all clones reach the TCRdb copy of this immuneACCESS table, which keeps in-frame sequences only. Checked studies attribute under half of the gap to unresolved V genes and leave the rest unexplained. That table is the source of V, J and clone size, and D and trimming were worked out from the DNA. Counted in this sample were about 39,000 clones; roughly three quarters of them appeared once. Clones ranked in the top ten supply 30% to 40% of the sample.

V is reduced by 9 bases and J by 1 base, leaving a spacing of 9 bases between them. Taken from cysteine to phenylalanine, the CDR3 has 12 residues. Of the read, only the CDR3 DNA is kept; its 36 bases are in frame from base 1. Reading the germline V gene gives CDR1 MDHEN and CDR2 SYDVKM. Recombination connected TRBV28 to TRBJ2-5; TRBD1 might be the D gene, on 5 matching bases. The sample was PBMCs, taken before any cancer treatment. The sequence came from a woman aged 35 to 69 with stage II squamous cell lung carcinoma. The DNA sequence is as follows: TGTGCCAGTCGACAGTCCCAAGAGACCCAGTACTTC. It codes for CASRQSQETQYF.